Described below is a single T cell receptor (beta chain) sequence and its context. Its antigen remains undetermined. Base qualities were left out, and no much larger clone turns up one base away. The sample is drawn from a study of T cell responses to AZD1222 COVID-19 vaccine (dated by TCRdb to 2020 to 2022). At the level of the whole study: A total of 230 to 250 trial participants underwent TCR sequencing, of whom some 210 received two doses of AZD1222 and about 25 received two doses of the MenACWY control vaccine. Trial participants were enrolled into age subgroups of 18-55, 56-69 and 70-plus years, which contained roughly 150, 30 and 60 TCR-sequenced participants, respectively.

The intended sense of this specimen's time point label: about 28 days (+/-7) after the second vaccine dose. Because spike-specific TCR depth and breadth did not differ between the two schedules, AZD1222 recipients who got a second dose at roughly 4 weeks were pooled with those who got a second dose at roughly 12 weeks. Vaccinee samples were obtained from the UK trials COV001 and COV002, which included a single-blind randomized controlled phase 2/3 trial of AZD1222 (ChAdOx1 nCoV-19) in healthy adults. Trial participant PBMC samples were collected at day 0 and day 28 after the second dose for TCRbeta chain sequencing. Paper-wide results and their limitations: The whole spike protein was spanned by vaccine-associated CD4 TCRs, and dominant responses were seen in regions 160-218 and 743-854. Most participants were white British and females outnumbered males, and the authors suggested that clonal diversity may have been underestimated. Conclusions about previously exposed vaccinees are limited, since just 6 or 7 AZD1222 recipients were seropositive for SARS-CoV-2 at baseline. The 56-69-year group was small, and its depth increase did not reach significance, likely because of low power. Nearly half of unique spike-specific TCRs reportedly recognized epitopes outside regions mutated in the B.1.351 and B.1.1.7 variants. After two AZD1222 doses, spike-specific TCR breadth and depth were significantly higher than at day 0 and than in MenACWY recipients. Because no day 14 peak-response samples were available, repertoires were characterized only after the peak T cell response.

The CDR3 regions of human TCRbeta chains were analyzed by immunosequencing. In the source study's methods: Repertoire TCRs were matched against a reference library of SARS-CoV-2-specific TCRs generated with the MIRA antigen-specificity platform. Breadth meant the fraction of unique TCRs that were SARS-CoV-2-associated, whereas depth meant the fraction of total T cells that were SARS-CoV-2-associated. Using the MIRA data, each spike-specific TCR was assigned both to the spike region to which the TCR was reactive and to a CD4 or CD8 class. Log10-transformed breadth and depth values were compared by one-way ANOVA with Sidak's multiple comparisons tests. Not all clones reach the TCRdb copy of this immuneACCESS table, which keeps in-frame sequences only. Checked studies attribute under half of the gap to unresolved V genes and leave the rest unexplained. D and trimming were read from the DNA, whereas the V and J calls and clone size are those reported in that table. The sample table records under 140,000 clones; 94% of these occur just once. The top ten hold around 2.8% of the sample.

The CDR3 contains 15 residues, cysteine and phenylalanine counted. The kept DNA is CDR3 alone, 45 bases in frame from the first base. The germline V gene sets CDR1 to SGHRS and CDR2 to YFSETQ. V and J are trimmed by 1 base and 6 bases, and the gene matches miss 4 bases of the junction. Source: peripheral blood, taken 28 days after the second AZD1222 dose. Rearrangement joined TRBV5-1 to TRBJ2-7; TRBD2 fits 13 bases in the junction. The TCR originated in an adult who received the AZD1222 COVID-19 vaccine. The nucleotide sequence is given as TGCGCCAGCAGCTTGACTAGCGGGGGGGCAGCCGAGCAGTACTTC. This translates into CASSLTSGGAAEQYF.